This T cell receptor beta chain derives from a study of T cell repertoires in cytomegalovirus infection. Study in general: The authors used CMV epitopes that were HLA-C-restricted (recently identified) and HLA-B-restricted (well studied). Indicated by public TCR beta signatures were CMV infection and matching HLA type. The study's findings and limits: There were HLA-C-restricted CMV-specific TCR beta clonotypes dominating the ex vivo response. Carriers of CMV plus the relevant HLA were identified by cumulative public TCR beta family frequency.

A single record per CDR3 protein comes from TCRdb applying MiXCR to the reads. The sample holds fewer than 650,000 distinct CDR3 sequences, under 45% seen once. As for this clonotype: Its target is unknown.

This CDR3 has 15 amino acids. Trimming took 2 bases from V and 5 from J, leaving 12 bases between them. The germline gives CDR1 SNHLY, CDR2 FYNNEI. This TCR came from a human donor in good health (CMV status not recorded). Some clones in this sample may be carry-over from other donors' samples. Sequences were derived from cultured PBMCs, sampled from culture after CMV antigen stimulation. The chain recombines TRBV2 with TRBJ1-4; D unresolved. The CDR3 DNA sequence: TGTGCCAGCAGTGAATGGGTCGGACGAAATGAAAAACTGTTTTTT. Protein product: CASSEWVGRNEKLFF.